This T cell receptor beta chain was documented in a study of OX40 agonist ivuxolimab in advanced cancers. Germline V gene lookup returns CDR1 SGDLS and CDR2 YYNGEE. Losses at the gene ends were 3 bases for V and 7 bases for J; bases not matched to a gene: 9. This CDR3 has 15 residues. TCRdb's copy holds only in-frame clones and misses some; the assay was immunoSEQ multiplex PCR. This sample has about 31,000 clones, with roughly nine tenths found just once. The chain combines TRBV9 with TRBJ1-4; 7 nucleotides align to TRBD1. The sequence was collected from an adult with an advanced solid tumor such as melanoma, head and neck, liver or kidney cancer. Specimen: CD4+ or CD8+ T cells sorted from blood, collected in a trial of the OX40 agonist ivuxolimab. CDR3 sequence reads: CASSATGVRAEKLFF. In nucleotides, the CDR3 is TGTGCCAGCAGCGCAACAGGGGTGCGCGCTGAAAAACTGTTTTTT.